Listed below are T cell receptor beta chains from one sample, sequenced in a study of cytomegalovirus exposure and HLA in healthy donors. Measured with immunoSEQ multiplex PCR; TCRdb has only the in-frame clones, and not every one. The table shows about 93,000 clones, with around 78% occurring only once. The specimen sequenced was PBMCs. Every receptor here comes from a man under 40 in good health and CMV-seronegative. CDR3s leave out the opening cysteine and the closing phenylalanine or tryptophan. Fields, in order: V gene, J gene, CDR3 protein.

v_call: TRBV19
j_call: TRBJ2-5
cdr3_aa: ASSPGRGGRETQY

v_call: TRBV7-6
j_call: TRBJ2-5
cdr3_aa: ASSLAGEIQETQY

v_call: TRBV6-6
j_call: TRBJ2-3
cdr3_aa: ASSRQGTDTQY

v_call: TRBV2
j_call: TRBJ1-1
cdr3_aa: ASAQGEDTEAF

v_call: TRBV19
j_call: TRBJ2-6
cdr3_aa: ASSIVEGALGANVLT

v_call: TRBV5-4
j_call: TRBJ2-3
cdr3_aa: ASRRGQGTDTQY

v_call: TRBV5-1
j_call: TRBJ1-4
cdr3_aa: ASSFSSPVANEKLF

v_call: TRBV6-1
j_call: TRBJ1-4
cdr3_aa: ASSAAGPNEKLF

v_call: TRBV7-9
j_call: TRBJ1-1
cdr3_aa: ASSLPLHRVDTEAF

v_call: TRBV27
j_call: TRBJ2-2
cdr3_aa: ASSLSWPLTGELF

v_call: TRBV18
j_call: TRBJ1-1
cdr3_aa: ASSPGTVPNTEAF

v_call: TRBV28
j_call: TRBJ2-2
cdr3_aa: ASILGSAGVRGGELF

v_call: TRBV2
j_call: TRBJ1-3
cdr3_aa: ASRFWGQQAGNTIY

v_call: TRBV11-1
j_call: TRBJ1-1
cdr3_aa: ASSLAGGGDIEAF

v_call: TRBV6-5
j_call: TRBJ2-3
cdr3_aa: ASTRGQNTDTQY

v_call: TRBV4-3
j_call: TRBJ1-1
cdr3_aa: ASSHTSLAEAF

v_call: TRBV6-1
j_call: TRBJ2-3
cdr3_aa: ASKAETVSTDTQY

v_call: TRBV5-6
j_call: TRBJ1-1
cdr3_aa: ASSRNRAYTEAF

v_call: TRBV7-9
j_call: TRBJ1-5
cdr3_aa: ASSLADRGNQPQH

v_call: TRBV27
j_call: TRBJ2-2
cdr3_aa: ASSPRLTGELF

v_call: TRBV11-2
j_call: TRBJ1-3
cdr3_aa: ASSFQEVMGNTIY

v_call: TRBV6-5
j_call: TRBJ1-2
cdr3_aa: ASSSPGQLIYGYT

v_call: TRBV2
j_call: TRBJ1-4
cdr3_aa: ASSGDRVGLEKLF

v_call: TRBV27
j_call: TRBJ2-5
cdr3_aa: ASSSLGRETQY

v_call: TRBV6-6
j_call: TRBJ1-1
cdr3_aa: ASSYPLRGSTEAF

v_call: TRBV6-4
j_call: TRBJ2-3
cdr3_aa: ASSARALRRDTQY

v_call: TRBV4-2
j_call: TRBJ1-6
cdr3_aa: ASRLRVGAVNSPLH

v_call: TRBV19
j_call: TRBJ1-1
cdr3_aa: ASSIQGILTEAF

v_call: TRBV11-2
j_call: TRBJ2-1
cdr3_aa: ASSLVAGSYNEQF

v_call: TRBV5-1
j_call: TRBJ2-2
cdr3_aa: ASSFGGRITGELF

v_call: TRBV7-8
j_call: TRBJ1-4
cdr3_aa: ASSLEAGPPANEKLF

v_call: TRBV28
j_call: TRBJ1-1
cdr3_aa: ASSSTGTPDEAF

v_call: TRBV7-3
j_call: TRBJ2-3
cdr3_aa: ASSPRASRDTQY

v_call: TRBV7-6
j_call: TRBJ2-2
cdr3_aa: ASSPETGYTGELF

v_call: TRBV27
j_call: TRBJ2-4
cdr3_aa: ASSFYSPRTDTLAKNIQY

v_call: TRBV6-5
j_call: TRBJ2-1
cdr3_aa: ASSPGLAGGEQF

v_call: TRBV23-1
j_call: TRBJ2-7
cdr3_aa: ASSQFEEEDEQY

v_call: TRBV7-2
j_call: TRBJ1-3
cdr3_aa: ASSLGDSFSGNTIY

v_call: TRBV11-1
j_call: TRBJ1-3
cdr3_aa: ASSFGAPGNTIY

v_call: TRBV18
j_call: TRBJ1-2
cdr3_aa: ASAPGTDLNGYT

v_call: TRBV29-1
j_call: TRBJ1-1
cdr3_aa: SVEGGRGGLYTEAF

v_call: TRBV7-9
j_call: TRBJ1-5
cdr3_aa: ASSLAGQAHNQPQH

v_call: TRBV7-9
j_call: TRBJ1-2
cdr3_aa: ASSPRRGYGYT

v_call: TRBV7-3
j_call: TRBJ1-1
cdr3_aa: ASSLRGQPMNTEAF

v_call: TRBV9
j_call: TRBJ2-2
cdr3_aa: ASSVSGGALGELF

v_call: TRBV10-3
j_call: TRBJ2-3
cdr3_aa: AISEGTSGGSSTDTQY

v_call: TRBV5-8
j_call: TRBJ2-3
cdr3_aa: ASSQRSGAYTDTQY

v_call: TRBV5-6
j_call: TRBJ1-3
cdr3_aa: ASSLVETGNTIY